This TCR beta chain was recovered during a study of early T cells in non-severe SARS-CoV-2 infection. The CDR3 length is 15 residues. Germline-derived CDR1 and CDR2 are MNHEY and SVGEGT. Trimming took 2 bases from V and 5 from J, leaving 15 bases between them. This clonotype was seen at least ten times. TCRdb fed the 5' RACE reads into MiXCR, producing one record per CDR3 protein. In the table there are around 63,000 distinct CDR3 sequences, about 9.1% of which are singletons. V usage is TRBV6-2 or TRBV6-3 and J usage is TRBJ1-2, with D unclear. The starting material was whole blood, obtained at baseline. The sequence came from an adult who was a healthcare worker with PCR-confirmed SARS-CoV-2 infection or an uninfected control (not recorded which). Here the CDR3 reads CASSYGSSERYGYTF. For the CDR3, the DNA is TGTGCCAGCAGTTACGGGTCTTCCGAGAGATATGGCTACACCTTC.